The 27 T cell receptor beta chains in this list originate from one sample, sequenced in a study of T cells in Graves' hyperthyroidism and ophthalmopathy. The TCR beta CDR3 regions underwent amplification using RNA transcripts as the source. Initially, a first-round RT-PCR of the TCR CDR3 employed the HTBI primer set. TCRdb reprocessed the multiplex PCR reads via MiXCR and lists one record per CDR3 protein. Of about 300,000 distinct CDR3 sequences listed, 16% were seen once; the top ten hold around a third. The material sequenced was blood. These receptor sequences come from a man aged 30 to 45 with Graves' hyperthyroidism.

The sample holds many counts of this clonotype. The genes are TRBV2 and TRBJ1-2; D uncertain. This CDR3 has 14 residues. Germline CDR1 is SNHLY and CDR2 is FYNNEI. Trimming removed 7 bases from V and 6 bases from J, with 18 bases in between. The CDR3 spells CASNLEIGPDGYTF. CDR3 DNA sequence: TGTGCCAGCAATCTAGAGATCGGCCCAGATGGCTACACCTTC. Variable domain in full (rest from reference TRBV2 and TRBJ1-2): EPEVTQTPSHQVTQMGQEVILRCVPISNHLYFYWYRQILGQKVEFLVSFYNNEISEKSEIFDDQFSVERPDGSNFTLKIRSTKLEDSAMYFCASNLEIGPDGYTFGSGTRLTVV.

This clonotype occurred a few times. V gene TRBV7-2 combines with J gene TRBJ2-2; 7 bases are a match to TRBD2. From germline, CDR1 is SGHTA and CDR2 FQGNSA. CDR3 length equals 15 residues. The V and J ends lost 2 bases and 6 bases, in that order; junction bases with no gene match: 6. CDR3: CASSLRGGAAGELFF. Written as DNA, the CDR3 is TGTGCCAGCAGCTTAAGGGGAGGGGCGGCCGGGGAGCTGTTTTTT.

Many counts were recorded for this clonotype. The chain is built from TRBV7-8 and TRBJ2-1; 7 bases align to TRBD2. Trimming cost V 7 bases and J 8 bases; bases outside gene matches: 11. The CDR3 is made up of 14 amino acids. Germline values: CDR1 SGHVS, CDR2 FQNEAQ. The CDR3 DNA reads TGTGCCAGCACCCCTGTGGCGGGAGCGTATGAGCAGTTCTTC. Protein: CASTPVAGAYEQFF.

The table lists this clonotype with many counts. This chain connects TRBV24-1 to TRBJ2-7; 7 nucleotides match TRBD2. The germline gives CDR1 KGHDR, CDR2 SFDVKD. V was pared by 5 bases and J by 3 bases, with 9 bases of the junction left unmatched. CDR3 length: 15 amino acids. The CDR3 spells CATSGASSGFYEQYF. CDR3 DNA sequence: TGTGCCACCAGTGGTGCCTCTAGCGGATTCTACGAGCAGTACTTC.

This clonotype came up a few times. This chain links TRBV15 with TRBJ2-7, with a tentative D call TRBD2 (5 bases). V gave up 3 bases and J gave up 2 bases, with 17 bases separating them. The CDR3 contains 16 residues. The germline gives CDR1 LNHNV, CDR2 YYDKDF (reference sequence). The CDR3 loop reads CATSSRSGPAAYEQYF. CDR3 nucleotide sequence: TGTGCCACCAGCAGCAGAAGTGGCCCAGCGGCCTACGAGCAGTACTTC.

In its sample, this clonotype was seen many times. The junction does not match germline at one end; this may be a read error. The CDR3, as DNA: TGTGCCAGCAGCCTAGCGGGGGAAAGGGCTGAAGCTTTCTTT. Its protein product is CASSLAGERAEAFF. The rearrangement joins TRBV7-9 to TRBJ1-1; D possibly corresponds to TRBD1 (5 bases). From germline, CDR1 is SEHNR and CDR2 FQNEAQ (reference sequence). The length of the CDR3 is 14 residues.

V gene TRBV9 combines with J gene TRBJ2-5, with D possibly TRBD1 on 6 matching bases. With 3 bases removed from V and 5 bases from J, the gap between germline ends came to 14 bases. The CDR3 totals 14 residues. Germline loops: CDR1 SGDLS, CDR2 YYNGEE. The CDR3 DNA follows: TGTGCCAGCAGCGCCCGAGGGGGTAGGGAGACCCAGTACTTC. Its translation is CASSARGGRETQYF.

This clonotype was counted ten times or more. The chain carries TRBV30 and TRBJ1-2; 7 positions match TRBD1. This CDR3 has 15 residues. The germline gives CDR1 GTSNPN, CDR2 SVGIG (reference sequence). After removal of 5 bases from V and 2 bases from J, the junction contained 11 bases not matched to a gene. CDR3 sequence (DNA): TGTGCCTGGGATATTCCGGGACAGCAAAACTATGGCTACACCTTC. As protein: CAWDIPGQQNYGYTF. The full variable domain, with the rest looked up from reference TRBV30 and TRBJ1-2, is SQTIHQWPATLVQPVGSPLSLECTVEGTSNPNLYWYRQAAGRGLQLLFYSVGIGQISSEVPQNLSASRPQDRQFILSSKKLLLSDSGFYLCAWDIPGQQNYGYTFGSGTRLTVV.

The J gene is TRBJ2-3, the V gene TRBV7-3; D perhaps matches TRBD1 (6 bases). The V gene lost 5 bases and the J gene lost 4 bases, with 10 bases spanning the gap. The CDR3 covers 13 residues. Germline V CDR1 and CDR2: SGHTA, FQGTGA. The CDR3 DNA follows: TGTGCCAGCAGCCCCACAGGGTCAGATACGCAGTATTTT. Translation: CASSPTGSDTQYF.

This clonotype was detected a few times. J is TRBJ2-7 and V is TRBV20-1; D is ambiguous. The CDR3 extends over 14 amino acids. Germline CDR1 and CDR2: DFQATT and SNEGSKA (reference sequence). The V end was cut by 3 bases, the J end by 2 bases, with 14 bases between. DNA of the CDR3: TGCAGTGCTAGTAATCCGGCCTTAACCTACGAGCAGTACTTC. It encodes CSASNPALTYEQYF.

A note on this clonotype: The junction shows a germline mismatch at one end, possibly a read error. J is TRBJ2-6 and V is TRBV20-1; 7 bases agree with TRBD1. The CDR3 contains 16 residues. Germline CDR1 reads DFQATT; CDR2 reads SNEGSKA (reference sequence). CDR3: CSARGQGETGANVLTF. The CDR3 DNA sequence: TGCAGTGCCAGAGGGCAGGGGGAGACGGGGGCCAACGTCCTGACTTTC.

The chain uses TRBV3-1 and TRBJ2-2; TRBD1 aligns across 8 bases. Germline V lookup: CDR1 LGHDT, CDR2 YNNKEL (reference sequence). Trimming took 4 bases from V and 1 from J; bases not matched to a gene: 5. The CDR3 is 16 amino acids. The CDR3 loop reads CASSLGQGENTGELFF. In nucleotides, the CDR3 is TGTGCCAGCAGCCTAGGACAGGGAGAGAACACCGGGGAGCTGTTTTTT.

The chain couples TRBV6-1 to TRBJ1-2; 7 bases are a match to TRBD1. With V trimmed by 2 bases and J by 7 bases, 7 bases remained unmatched. The CDR3 totals 14 residues. The germline gives CDR1 MNHNS, CDR2 SASEGT. For the CDR3, the DNA is TGTGCCAGCAGTGAATGGGCAGGGGGTAGTGGCTACACCTTC. Translated: CASSEWAGGSGYTF.

V gene TRBV5-1 combines with J gene TRBJ1-1, with 7 bases lining up with TRBD1. Germline V CDR1 and CDR2: SGHRS, YFSETQ. V was clipped by 4 bases and J by 1 base; unmatched bases: 10. The CDR3 sequence is 16 residues long. CDR3 in amino acids: CASSIGRTGWNTEAFF. The CDR3 coding sequence is TGCGCCAGCAGCATTGGACGGACAGGTTGGAACACTGAAGCTTTCTTT. Supplemented by reference TRBV5-1 and TRBJ1-1, the full variable domain reads KAGVTQTPRYLIKTRGQQVTLSCSPISGHRSVSWYQQTPGQGLQFLFEYFSETQRNKGNFPGRFSGRQFSNSRSEMNVSTLELGDSALYLCASSIGRTGWNTEAFFGQGTRLTVV.

The chain recombines TRBV4-1 with TRBJ1-1; perhaps TRBD1 as D (5 bases). Germline CDR1 is MGHRA and CDR2 is YSYEKL. V lost 0 bases and J lost 4, with 15 bases in between. CDR3 length: 16 residues. The CDR3 nucleotides read TGCGCCAGCAGCCAAGACTGGGGGGTGGTCCCCACTGAAGCTTTCTTT. This translates into CASSQDWGVVPTEAFF.

This clonotype was seen a handful of times. Being one base from a much bigger clone, this may be a read error. The gene calls are TRBV7-2 and TRBJ2-7; 11 nucleotides agree with TRBD1. Germline V gives CDR1 SGHTA, CDR2 FQGNSA. CDR3 length: 15 residues. This chain's CDR3 is CASSFRTGGEYVQYF. CDR3 in DNA: TGTGCCAGCAGCTTCCGGACAGGGGGCGAGTACGTGCAGTACTTC.

This clonotype was seen at least ten times. The chain joins TRBV3-1 to TRBJ2-1, with TRBD1 as a possible D gene (6 bases). The CDR3 sequence is 14 residues long. Germline V gene sequence: CDR1 LGHDT, CDR2 YNNKEL (reference sequence). The V and J ends lost 2 bases and 4 bases respectively, with 9 bases between them. DNA for the CDR3: TGTGCCAGCAGCCAAATACAGGGATACAATGAGCAGTTCTTC. Its translation: CASSQIQGYNEQFF.

The gene calls are TRBV30 and TRBJ1-3; D is undetermined. Trimming stripped 4 bases from V and 0 bases from J, with 7 bases between. This CDR3 contains 13 residues. Germline V lookup: CDR1 GTSNPN, CDR2 SVGIG (reference sequence). The CDR3 sequence is CAWTRGSGNTIYF. In nucleotides, the CDR3 is TGTGCCTGGACCCGTGGCTCTGGAAACACCATATATTTT. The entire variable domain, with the rest obtained from reference TRBV30 and TRBJ1-3, is as follows: SQTIHQWPATLVQPVGSPLSLECTVEGTSNPNLYWYRQAAGRGLQLLFYSVGIGQISSEVPQNLSASRPQDRQFILSSKKLLLSDSGFYLCAWTRGSGNTIYFGEGSWLTVV.

There are a few counts of this clonotype. The V gene is TRBV5-8, the J gene TRBJ2-3, with TRBD2 matching 7 bases. V dropped 0 bases and J dropped 4; count of bases not matched to a gene: 5. There are 15 residues in the CDR3. Germline V gene sequence: CDR1 SGHTS, CDR2 YDEGEE. The chain's CDR3 is CASSLVLAAADTQYF. CDR3 DNA sequence: TGTGCCAGCAGCTTGGTCCTAGCGGCCGCAGATACGCAGTATTTT.

This clonotype was detected many times. The chain has TRBV30 and TRBJ1-3; D unclear. CDR1 and CDR2 (germline): GTSNPN, SVGIG (reference sequence). The CDR3 length is 14 residues. V was cut by 7 bases and J by 4 bases, with 17 bases left in between. In DNA form, the CDR3 reads TGTGCCTCAGTACCAGCGGGCGTAGGAAACACCATATATTTT. Its protein is CASVPAGVGNTIYF.

Ten or more counts support this clonotype. V usage is TRBV30 and J usage is TRBJ1-3; TRBD1 might be the D (5 bases). Germline V gives CDR1 GTSNPN, CDR2 SVGIG (reference sequence). Trimming removed 1 base from V and 1 base from J, with 11 bases in between. The CDR3 covers 15 residues. DNA of the CDR3: TGTGCCTGGAGTGGGGCAGGGACTTCTGGAAACACCATATATTTT. This encodes CAWSGAGTSGNTIYF.

This clonotype has only a few counts. One base away lies a much larger clone, so this may be a sequencing read error. The V and J genes are TRBV5-1 and TRBJ2-1, with no clear D. CDR1 is SGHRS, CDR2 YFSETQ, per germline. The length of the CDR3 is 11 residues. For the CDR3, the DNA is TGCGCCAGCAATGAACAGAATGGGCAGTTCTTC. As protein: CASNEQNGQFF.

Only a few counts were recorded for this clonotype. J is TRBJ2-7 and V is TRBV19, with unresolved D. Per the germline V gene, CDR1 is LNHDA and CDR2 is SQIVND (reference sequence). V lost 4 bases and J 3 bases, leaving 13 bases between the germline ends. The CDR3 spans 14 residues. CDR3 amino acids: CASSTTLAHYEQYF. DNA of the CDR3: TGTGCCAGTAGTACGACACTGGCCCACTACGAGCAGTACTTC.

This sequence joins TRBV6-1 and TRBJ2-6, with no clear D. CDR3 length: 13 amino acids. The V and J ends lost 7 bases and 0 bases respectively, with 4 bases between them. Germline CDR1 is MNHNS and CDR2 is SASEGT. For the CDR3, the DNA is TGTGCCAGCACTAACTCTGGGGCCAACGTCCTGACTTTC. Protein: CASTNSGANVLTF.

This clonotype occurred a few times. The chain couples TRBV6-1 to TRBJ1-3, with 8 bases fitting TRBD1. This CDR3 is built from 20 residues. Germline CDR1 is MNHNS and CDR2 is SASEGT. V lost 2 bases to trimming and J lost 3 bases; unmatched junction nucleotides: 18. DNA of the CDR3: TGTGCCAGCAGTGAAACAGGACAGGGAGCCTTGATCCCCTATGGAAACACCATATATTTT. Protein product: CASSETGQGALIPYGNTIYF.

A few counts support this clonotype. The V and J genes are TRBV4-1 and TRBJ2-5, with 10 bases that match TRBD2. Looked up from germline, CDR1 is MGHRA and CDR2 is YSYEKL. Trimming took 2 bases from V and 2 from J; bases not matched to a gene: 8. This CDR3 has 17 amino acids. For the CDR3, the DNA is TGCGCCAGCAGCCAATCACCCCCGGGACTAGCGCAAGAGACCCAGTACTTC. This codes for CASSQSPPGLAQETQYF.

The gene calls are TRBV29-1 and TRBJ2-2; 7 bases are shared with TRBD2. V was pared by 3 bases and J by 6 bases, with 10 bases of the junction left unmatched. Germline V lookup: CDR1 SQVTM, CDR2 ANQGSEA. This CDR3 has 15 residues. The CDR3 loop reads CSVEFGGSTAGELFF. The DNA for the CDR3 is TGCAGCGTTGAGTTCGGGGGGTCAACTGCCGGGGAGCTGTTTTTT.